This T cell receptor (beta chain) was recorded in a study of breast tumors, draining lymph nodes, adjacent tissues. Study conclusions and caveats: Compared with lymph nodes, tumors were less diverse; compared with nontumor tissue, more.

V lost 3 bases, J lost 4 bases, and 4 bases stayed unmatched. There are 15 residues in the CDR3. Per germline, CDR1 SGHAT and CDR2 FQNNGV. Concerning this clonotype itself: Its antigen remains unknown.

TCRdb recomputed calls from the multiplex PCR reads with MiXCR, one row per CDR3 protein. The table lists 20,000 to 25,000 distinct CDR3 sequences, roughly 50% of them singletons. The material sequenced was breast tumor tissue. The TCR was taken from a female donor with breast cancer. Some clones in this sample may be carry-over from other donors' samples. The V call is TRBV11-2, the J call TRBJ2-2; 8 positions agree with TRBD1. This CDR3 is CASSLTGVTTGELFF. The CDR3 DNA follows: TGTGCCAGCAGCTTGACAGGGGTAACCACCGGGGAGCTGTTTTTT.